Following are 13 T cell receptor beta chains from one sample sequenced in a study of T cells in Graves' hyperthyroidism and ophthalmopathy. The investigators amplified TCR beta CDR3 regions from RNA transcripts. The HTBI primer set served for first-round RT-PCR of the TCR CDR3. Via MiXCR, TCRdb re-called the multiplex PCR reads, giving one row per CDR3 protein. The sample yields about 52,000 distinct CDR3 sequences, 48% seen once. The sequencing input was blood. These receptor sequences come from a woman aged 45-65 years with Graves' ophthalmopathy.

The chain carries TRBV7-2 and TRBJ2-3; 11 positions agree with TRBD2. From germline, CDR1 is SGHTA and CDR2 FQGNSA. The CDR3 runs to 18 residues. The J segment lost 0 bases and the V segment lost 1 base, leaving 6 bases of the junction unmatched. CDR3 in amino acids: CASSLGGLADVSTDTQYF. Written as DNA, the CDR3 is TGTGCCAGCAGCTTAGGGGGACTAGCGGACGTGAGCACAGATACGCAGTATTTT.

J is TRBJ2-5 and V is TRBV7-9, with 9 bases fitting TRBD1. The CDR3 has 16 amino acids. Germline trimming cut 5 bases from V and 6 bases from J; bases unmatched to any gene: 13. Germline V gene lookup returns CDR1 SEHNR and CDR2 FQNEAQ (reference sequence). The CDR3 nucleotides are TGTGCCAGCAGCCTAAGCATGGGACAGGGTTTGCAGACCCAGTACTTC. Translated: CASSLSMGQGLQTQYF. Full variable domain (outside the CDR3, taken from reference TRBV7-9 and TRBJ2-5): DTGVSQNPRHKITKRGQNVTFRCDPISEHNRLYWYRQTLGQGPEFLTYFQNEAQLEKSRLLSDRFSAERPKGSFSTLEIQRTEQGDSAMYLCASSLSMGQGLQTQYFGPGTRLLVL.

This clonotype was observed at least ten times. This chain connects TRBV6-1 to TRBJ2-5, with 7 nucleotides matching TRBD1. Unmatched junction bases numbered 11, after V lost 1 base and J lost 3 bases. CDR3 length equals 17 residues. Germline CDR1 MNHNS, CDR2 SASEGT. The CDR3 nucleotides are TGTGCCAGCAGTGAAGACTGGTCCGGGACAGTCAAAGAGACCCAGTACTTC. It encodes CASSEDWSGTVKETQYF.

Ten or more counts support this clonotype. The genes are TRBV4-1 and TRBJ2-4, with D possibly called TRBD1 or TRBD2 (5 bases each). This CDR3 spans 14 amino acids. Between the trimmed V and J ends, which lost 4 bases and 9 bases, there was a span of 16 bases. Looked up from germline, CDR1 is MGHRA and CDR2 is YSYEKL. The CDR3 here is CASSLTGDRGIQYF. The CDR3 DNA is TGCGCCAGCAGCCTAACCGGGGACCGAGGCATTCAGTACTTC.

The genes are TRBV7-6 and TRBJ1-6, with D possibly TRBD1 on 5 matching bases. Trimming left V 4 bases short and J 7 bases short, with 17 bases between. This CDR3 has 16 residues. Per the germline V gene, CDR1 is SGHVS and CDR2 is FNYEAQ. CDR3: CASSSGTGIPNSPLHF. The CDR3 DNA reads TGTGCCAGCAGCTCCGGGACGGGCATTCCGAATTCACCCCTCCACTTT.

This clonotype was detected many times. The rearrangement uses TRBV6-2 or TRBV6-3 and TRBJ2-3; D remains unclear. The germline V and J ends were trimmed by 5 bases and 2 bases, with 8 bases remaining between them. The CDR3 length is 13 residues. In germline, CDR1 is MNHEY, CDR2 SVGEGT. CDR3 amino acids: CASSPGYTDTQYF. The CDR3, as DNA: TGTGCCAGCAGTCCGGGCTACACAGATACGCAGTATTTT.

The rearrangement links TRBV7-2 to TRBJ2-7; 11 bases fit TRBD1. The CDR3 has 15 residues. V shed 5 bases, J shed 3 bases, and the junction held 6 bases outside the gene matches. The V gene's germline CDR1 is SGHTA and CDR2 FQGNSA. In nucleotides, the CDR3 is TGTGCCAGCAGCCTGACCGGGACAGGGGGCTACGAGCAGTACTTC. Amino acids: CASSLTGTGGYEQYF. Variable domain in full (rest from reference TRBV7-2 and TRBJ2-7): GAGVSQSPSNKVTEKGKDVELRCDPISGHTALYWYRQSLGQGLEFLIYFQGNSAPDKSGLPSDRFSAERTGGSVSTLTIQRTQQEDSAVYLCASSLTGTGGYEQYFGPGTRLTVT.

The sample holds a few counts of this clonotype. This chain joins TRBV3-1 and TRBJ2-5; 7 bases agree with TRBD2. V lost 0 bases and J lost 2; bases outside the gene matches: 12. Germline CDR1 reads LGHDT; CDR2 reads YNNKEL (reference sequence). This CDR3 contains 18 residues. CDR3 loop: CASSQEGRERGFQETQYF. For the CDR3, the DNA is TGTGCCAGCAGCCAAGAGGGGCGGGAGCGAGGGTTTCAAGAGACCCAGTACTTC.

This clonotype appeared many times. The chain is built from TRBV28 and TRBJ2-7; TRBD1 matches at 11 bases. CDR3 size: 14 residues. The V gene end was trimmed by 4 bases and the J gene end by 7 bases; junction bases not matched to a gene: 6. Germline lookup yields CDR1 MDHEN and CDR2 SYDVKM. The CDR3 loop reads CASSSPGQGGEQYF. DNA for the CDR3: TGTGCCAGCAGTTCCCCGGGACAGGGGGGAGAGCAGTACTTC.

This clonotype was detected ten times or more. The DNA of the CDR3 is TGTGCCAGCAGCTTAGCGTTAGGAGAAAAAGGGTATACGCAGTATTTT. Amino acid sequence: CASSLALGEKGYTQYF. The chain has TRBV7-9 and TRBJ2-3; D remains ambiguous. The CDR3 is made up of 16 amino acids. CDR1 and CDR2 (germline): SEHNR, FQNEAQ (reference sequence). V lost 0 bases, J lost 7 bases, and 17 bases lay in between.

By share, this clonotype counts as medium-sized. The CDR3 region has the DNA TGTGCCAGCAGCGTAGGTGGTGCCCACGAGCAGTACTTC. It codes for CASSVGGAHEQYF. The chain uses TRBV9 and TRBJ2-7; D is unclear. The CDR3 spans 13 residues. Deletions cut 0 bases from V and 5 bases from J, with 9 bases between. Germline-derived CDR1 and CDR2 are SGDLS and YYNGEE.

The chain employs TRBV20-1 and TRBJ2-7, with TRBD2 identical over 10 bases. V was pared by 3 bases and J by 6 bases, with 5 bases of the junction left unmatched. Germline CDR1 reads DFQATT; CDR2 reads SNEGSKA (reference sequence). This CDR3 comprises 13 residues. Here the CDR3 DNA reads TGCAGTGCTAGTGGAGCGGGAGGGACCGAGCAGTACTTC. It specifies CSASGAGGTEQYF.

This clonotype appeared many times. The CDR3 sequence is CASSPAGTGLHEQFF. DNA for the CDR3: TGTGCCAGCAGCCCCGCCGGGACAGGGTTGCATGAGCAGTTCTTC. The chain employs TRBV7-9 and TRBJ2-1; 9 bases are a match to TRBD1. The CDR3 loop spans 15 amino acids. Germline CDR1 SEHNR, CDR2 FQNEAQ (reference sequence). Germline trimming cut 5 bases from V and 8 bases from J; bases unmatched to any gene: 10.